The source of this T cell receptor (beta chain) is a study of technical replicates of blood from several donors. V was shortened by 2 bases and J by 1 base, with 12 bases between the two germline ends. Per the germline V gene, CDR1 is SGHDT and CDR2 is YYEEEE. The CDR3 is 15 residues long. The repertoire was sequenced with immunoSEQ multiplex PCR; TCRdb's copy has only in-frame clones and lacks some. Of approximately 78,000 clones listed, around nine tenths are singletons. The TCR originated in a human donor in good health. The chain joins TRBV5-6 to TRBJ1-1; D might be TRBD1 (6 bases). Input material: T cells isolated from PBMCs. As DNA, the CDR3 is TGTGCCAGCAGCTTCAGGGGAGGGTCGAACACTGAAGCTTTCTTT. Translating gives CASSFRGGSNTEAFF.